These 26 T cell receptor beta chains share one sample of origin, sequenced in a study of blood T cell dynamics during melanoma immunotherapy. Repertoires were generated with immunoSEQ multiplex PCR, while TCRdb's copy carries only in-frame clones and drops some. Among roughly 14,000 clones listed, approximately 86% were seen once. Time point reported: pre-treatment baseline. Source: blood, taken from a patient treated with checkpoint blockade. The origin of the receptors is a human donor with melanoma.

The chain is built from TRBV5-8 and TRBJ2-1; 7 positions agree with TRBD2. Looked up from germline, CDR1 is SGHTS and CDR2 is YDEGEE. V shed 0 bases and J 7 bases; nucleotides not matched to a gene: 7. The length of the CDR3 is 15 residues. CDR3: CASSLARGGMNEQFF. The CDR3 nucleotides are TGTGCCAGCAGCTTGGCCCGGGGAGGGATGAATGAGCAGTTCTTC.

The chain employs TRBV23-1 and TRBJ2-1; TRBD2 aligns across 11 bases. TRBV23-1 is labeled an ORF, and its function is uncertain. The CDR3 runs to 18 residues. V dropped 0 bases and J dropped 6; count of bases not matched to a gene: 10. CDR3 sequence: CASSQSRKLAGVFNEQFF. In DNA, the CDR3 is TGCGCCAGCAGTCAATCCCGCAAACTAGCGGGAGTTTTCAATGAGCAGTTCTTC.

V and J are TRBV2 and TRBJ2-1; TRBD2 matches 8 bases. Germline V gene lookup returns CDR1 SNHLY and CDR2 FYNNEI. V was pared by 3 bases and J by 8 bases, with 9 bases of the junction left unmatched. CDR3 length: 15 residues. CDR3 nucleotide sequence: TGTGCCAGCAGTGAGGCGGGAGGAAAGCTCCATGAGCAGTTCTTC. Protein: CASSEAGGKLHEQFF. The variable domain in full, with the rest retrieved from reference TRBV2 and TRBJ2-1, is EPEVTQTPSHQVTQMGQEVILRCVPISNHLYFYWYRQILGQKVEFLVSFYNNEISEKSEIFDDQFSVERPDGSNFTLKIRSTKLEDSAMYFCASSEAGGKLHEQFFGPGTRLTVL.

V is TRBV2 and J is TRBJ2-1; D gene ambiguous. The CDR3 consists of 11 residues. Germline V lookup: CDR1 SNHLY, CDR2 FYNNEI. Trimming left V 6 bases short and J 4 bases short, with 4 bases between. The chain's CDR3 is CASRNYNEQFF. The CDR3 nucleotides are TGTGCCAGCAGAAATTACAATGAGCAGTTCTTC. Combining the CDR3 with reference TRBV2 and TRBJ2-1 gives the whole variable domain EPEVTQTPSHQVTQMGQEVILRCVPISNHLYFYWYRQILGQKVEFLVSFYNNEISEKSEIFDDQFSVERPDGSNFTLKIRSTKLEDSAMYFCASRNYNEQFFGPGTRLTVL.

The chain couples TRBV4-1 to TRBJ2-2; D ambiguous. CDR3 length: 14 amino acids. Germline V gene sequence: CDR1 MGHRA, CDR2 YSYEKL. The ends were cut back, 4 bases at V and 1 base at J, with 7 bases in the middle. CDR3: CASSRKENTGELFF. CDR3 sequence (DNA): TGCGCCAGCAGCCGCAAGGAGAACACCGGGGAGCTGTTTTTT.

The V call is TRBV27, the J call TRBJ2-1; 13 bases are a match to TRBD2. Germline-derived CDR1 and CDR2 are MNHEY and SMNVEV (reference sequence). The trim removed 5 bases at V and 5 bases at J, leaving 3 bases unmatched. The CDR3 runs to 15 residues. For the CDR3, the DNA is TGTGCCAGCAGTGACGGGACTAGCGGGGACAATGAGCAGTTCTTC. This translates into CASSDGTSGDNEQFF.

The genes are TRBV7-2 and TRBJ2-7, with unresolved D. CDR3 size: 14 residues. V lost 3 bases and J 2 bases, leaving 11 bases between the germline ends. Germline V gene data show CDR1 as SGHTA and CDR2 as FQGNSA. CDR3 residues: CASSFDLIPYEQYF. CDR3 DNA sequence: TGTGCCAGCAGCTTCGACCTTATCCCCTACGAGCAGTACTTC.

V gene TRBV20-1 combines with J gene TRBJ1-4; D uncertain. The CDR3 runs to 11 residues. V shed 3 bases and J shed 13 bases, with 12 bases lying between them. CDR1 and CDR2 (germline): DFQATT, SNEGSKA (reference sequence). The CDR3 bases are TGCAGTGCTAGTAGTAGCCTAAGACTGTTTTTT. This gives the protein CSASSSLRLFF.

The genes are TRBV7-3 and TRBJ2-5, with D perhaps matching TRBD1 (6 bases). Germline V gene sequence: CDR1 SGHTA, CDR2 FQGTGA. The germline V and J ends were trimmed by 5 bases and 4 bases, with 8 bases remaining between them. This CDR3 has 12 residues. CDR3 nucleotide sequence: TGTGCCAGCAGCAAACAGGGAGAGACCCAGTACTTC. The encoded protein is CASSKQGETQYF. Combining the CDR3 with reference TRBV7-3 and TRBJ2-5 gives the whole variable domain GAGVSQTPSNKVTEKGKYVELRCDPISGHTALYWYRQSLGQGPEFLIYFQGTGAADDSGLPNDRFFAVRPEGSVSTLKIQRTERGDSAVYLCASSKQGETQYFGPGTRLLVL.

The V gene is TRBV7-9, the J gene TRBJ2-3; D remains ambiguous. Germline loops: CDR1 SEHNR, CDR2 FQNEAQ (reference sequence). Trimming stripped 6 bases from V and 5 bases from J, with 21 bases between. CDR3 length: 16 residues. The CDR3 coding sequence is TGTGCCAGCAGATCAACTCGGACCATTCCGGGAGATACGCAGTATTTT. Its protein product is CASRSTRTIPGDTQYF.

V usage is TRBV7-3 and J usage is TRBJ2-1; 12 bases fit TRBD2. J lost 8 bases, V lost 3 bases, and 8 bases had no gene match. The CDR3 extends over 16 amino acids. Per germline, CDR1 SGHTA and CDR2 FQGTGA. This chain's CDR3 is CASSLLAGGLKDEQFF. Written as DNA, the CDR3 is TGTGCCAGCAGCTTGCTAGCGGGGGGGCTTAAAGATGAGCAGTTCTTC.

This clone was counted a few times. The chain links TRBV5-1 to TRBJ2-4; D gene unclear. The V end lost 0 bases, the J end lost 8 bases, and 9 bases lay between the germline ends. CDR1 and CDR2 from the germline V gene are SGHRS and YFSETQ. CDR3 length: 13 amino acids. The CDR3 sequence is CASSLDLEYIQYF. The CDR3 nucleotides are TGCGCCAGCAGCTTGGACCTTGAATACATTCAGTACTTC. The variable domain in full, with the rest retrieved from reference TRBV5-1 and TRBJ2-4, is KAGVTQTPRYLIKTRGQQVTLSCSPISGHRSVSWYQQTPGQGLQFLFEYFSETQRNKGNFPGRFSGRQFSNSRSEMNVSTLELGDSALYLCASSLDLEYIQYFGAGTRLSVL.

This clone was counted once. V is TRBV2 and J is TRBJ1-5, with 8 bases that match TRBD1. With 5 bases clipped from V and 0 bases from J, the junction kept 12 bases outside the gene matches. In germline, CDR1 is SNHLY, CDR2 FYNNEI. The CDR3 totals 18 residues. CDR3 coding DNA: TGTGCCAGCAGTTATTACAGGGGGGCCTATTATAGCAATCAGCCCCAGCATTTT. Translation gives CASSYYRGAYYSNQPQHF. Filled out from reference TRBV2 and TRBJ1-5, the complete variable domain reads EPEVTQTPSHQVTQMGQEVILRCVPISNHLYFYWYRQILGQKVEFLVSFYNNEISEKSEIFDDQFSVERPDGSNFTLKIRSTKLEDSAMYFCASSYYRGAYYSNQPQHFGDGTRLSIL.

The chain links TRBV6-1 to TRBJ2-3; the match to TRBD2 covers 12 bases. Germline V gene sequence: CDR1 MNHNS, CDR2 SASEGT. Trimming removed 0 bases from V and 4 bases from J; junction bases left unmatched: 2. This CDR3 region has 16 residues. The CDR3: CASSEALAGGSDTQYF. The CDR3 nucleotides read TGTGCCAGCAGTGAAGCCCTAGCGGGGGGGTCAGATACGCAGTATTTT.

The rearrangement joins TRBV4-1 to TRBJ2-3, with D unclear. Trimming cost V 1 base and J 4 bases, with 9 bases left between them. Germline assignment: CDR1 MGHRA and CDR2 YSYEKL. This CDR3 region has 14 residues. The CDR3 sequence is CASSQGADADTQYF. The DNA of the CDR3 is TGCGCCAGCAGCCAAGGGGCGGATGCAGATACGCAGTATTTT.

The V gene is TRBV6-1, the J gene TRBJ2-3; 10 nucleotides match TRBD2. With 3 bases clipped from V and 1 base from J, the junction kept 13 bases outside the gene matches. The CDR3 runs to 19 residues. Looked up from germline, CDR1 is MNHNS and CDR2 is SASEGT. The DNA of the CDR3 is TGTGCCAGCAGTGATCGAGGTAGCGGGGGGATCGGACGCACAGATACGCAGTATTTT. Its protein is CASSDRGSGGIGRTDTQYF.

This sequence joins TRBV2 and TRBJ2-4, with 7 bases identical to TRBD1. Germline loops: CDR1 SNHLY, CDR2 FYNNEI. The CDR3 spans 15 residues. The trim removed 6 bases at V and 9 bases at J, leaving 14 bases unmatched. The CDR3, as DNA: TGTGCCAGCAGATTGAGAGCCCGACAGGGAAGCATTCAGTACTTC. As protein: CASRLRARQGSIQYF.

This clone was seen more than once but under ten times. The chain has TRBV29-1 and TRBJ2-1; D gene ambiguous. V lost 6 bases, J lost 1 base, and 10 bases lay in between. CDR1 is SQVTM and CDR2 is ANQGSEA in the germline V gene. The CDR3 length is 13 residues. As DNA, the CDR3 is TGCAGCGTCCTGGGTTGGTCCTACAATGAGCAGTTCTTC. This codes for CSVLGWSYNEQFF.

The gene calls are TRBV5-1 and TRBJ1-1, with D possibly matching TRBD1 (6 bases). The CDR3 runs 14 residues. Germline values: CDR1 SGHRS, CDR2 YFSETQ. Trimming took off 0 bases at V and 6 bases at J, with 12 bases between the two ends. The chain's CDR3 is CASSLEQGRAEAFF. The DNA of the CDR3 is TGCGCCAGCAGCTTGGAACAGGGTCGTGCTGAAGCTTTCTTT.

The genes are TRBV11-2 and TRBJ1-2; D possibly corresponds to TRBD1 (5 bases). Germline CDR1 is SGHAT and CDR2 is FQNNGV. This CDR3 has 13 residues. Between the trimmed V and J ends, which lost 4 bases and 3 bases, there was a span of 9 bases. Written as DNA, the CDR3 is TGTGCCAGCAGCTGGGGCTCTGACTATGGCTACACCTTC. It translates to CASSWGSDYGYTF.

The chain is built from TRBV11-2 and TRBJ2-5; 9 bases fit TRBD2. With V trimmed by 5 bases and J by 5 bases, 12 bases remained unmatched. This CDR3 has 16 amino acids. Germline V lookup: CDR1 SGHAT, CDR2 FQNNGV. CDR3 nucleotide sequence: TGTGCCAGCAGCGCCGAGACGCGGGGGGGCCATGAGACCCAGTACTTC. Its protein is CASSAETRGGHETQYF. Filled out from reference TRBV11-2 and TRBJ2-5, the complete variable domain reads EAGVAQSPRYKIIEKRQSVAFWCNPISGHATLYWYQQILGQGPKLLIQFQNNGVVDDSQLPKDRFSAERLKGVDSTLKIQPAKLEDSAVYLCASSAETRGGHETQYFGPGTRLLVL.

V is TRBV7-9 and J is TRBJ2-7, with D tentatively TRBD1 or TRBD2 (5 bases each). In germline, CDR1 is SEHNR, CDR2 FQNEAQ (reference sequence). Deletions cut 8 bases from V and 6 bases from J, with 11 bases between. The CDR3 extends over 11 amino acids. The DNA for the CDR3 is TGTGCCAGCGGGGGATCATCCGAGCAGTACTTC. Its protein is CASGGSSEQYF.

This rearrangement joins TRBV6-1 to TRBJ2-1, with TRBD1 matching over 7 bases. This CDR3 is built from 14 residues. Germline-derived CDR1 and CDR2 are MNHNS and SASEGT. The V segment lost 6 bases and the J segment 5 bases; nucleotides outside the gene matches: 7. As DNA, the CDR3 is TGTGCCAGCAGGTTGACAGGGCAAAACAATGAGCAGTTCTTC. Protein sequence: CASRLTGQNNEQFF.

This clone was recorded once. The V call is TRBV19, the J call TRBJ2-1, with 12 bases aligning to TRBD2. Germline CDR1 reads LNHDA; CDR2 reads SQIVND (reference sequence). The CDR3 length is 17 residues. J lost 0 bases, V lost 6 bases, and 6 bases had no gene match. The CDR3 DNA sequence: TGTGCCAGTAGCGGACTAGCGGGATGGGGCTCCTACAATGAGCAGTTCTTC. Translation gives CASSGLAGWGSYNEQFF.

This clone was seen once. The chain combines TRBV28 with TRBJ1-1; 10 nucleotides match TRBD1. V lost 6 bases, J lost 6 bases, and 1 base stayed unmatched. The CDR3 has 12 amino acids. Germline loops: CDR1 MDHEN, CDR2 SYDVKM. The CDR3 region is CASRTGGSEAFF. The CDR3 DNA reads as TGTGCCAGCAGGACAGGGGGCTCTGAAGCTTTCTTT.

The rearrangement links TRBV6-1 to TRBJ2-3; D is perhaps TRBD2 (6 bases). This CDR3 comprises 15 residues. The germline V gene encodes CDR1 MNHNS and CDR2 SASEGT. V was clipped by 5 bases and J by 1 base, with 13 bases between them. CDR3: CASSPLGEGTDTQYF. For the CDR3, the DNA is TGTGCCAGCAGTCCCCTGGGGGAGGGCACAGATACGCAGTATTTT.